The present T cell receptor beta chain was sequenced within a study of beta chain features in type 1 diabetes. Findings of the study overall: TCRB CDR3s from Type 1 diabetes patients were moderately but significantly shorter in all four CD4+ subsets.

From germline, CDR1 is SGHTA and CDR2 FQGTGA. V was clipped by 3 bases and J by 3 bases, with 13 bases between them. This CDR3 is built from 15 residues. The isolated RNA, all of it, was reverse transcribed, so expressed TCRB transcripts were what got sequenced. Assay used: immunoSEQ multiplex PCR; TCRdb lists only in-frame clones, some missing. Among some 240,000 clones listed, around 16% were seen once. This clone was seen only a few times. The antigen is not known. The chain uses TRBV7-3 and TRBJ2-3; a weak D match, TRBD2 (6 bases). The material sequenced was naive CD4+ T cells from blood. The clonotype originates from a man younger than 40 with type 1 diabetes. CDR3: CASSFLGTRTDTQYF. CDR3 nucleotides: TGTGCCAGCAGCTTTTTGGGGACTCGAACAGATACGCAGTATTTT.